The entry that follows covers one T cell receptor (beta chain) sequence. The protocol was immunoSEQ multiplex PCR, while the TCRdb copy is restricted to in-frame clones and leaves out a portion. Here the sample spans about 240,000 clones, around four fifths being singletons. The source of the sample is a study of blood T cell repertoires in COVID-19. Overall study context: T cells, B-cell-depleted T cells, or PBMCs provided the cDNA or gDNA that served as material.

Per germline, CDR1 MNHNS and CDR2 SASEGT. V was pared by 1 base and J by 7 bases, with 13 bases between. The CDR3 spans 14 residues. Sequencing was carried out using peripheral blood. This receptor was obtained from a woman aged 55-69 years with active or convalescent COVID-19. The rearrangement uses TRBV6-1 and TRBJ1-2; no definite D call. DNA of the CDR3: TGTGCCAGCAGTGAAGGGGCCCCCCTACGTGGCTACACCTTC. Residues: CASSEGAPLRGYTF.